The 14 T cell receptor beta chains reported below all come from one sample, sequenced in a study of a mutant IDH1 vaccine in newly diagnosed glioma. This sample's time point: week 35, safety follow-up. A 20-mer mutant IDH1 peptide at 300 ug was injected subcutaneously with topical imiquimod. Antigens of these TCRs are unknown. Using immunoSEQ multiplex PCR, the repertoire was profiled, and TCRdb retains in-frame clones only, with some absent. The sample has tens of thousands of clones, about 76% seen once; the top ten hold around 4.5%. This sample comprised PBMCs, obtained from a glioma patient whose treatment included an IDH1 peptide vaccine. The receptors come from a woman aged 35 to 49 with glioma. Some clones in this sample may be carry-over from other donors' samples.

The V call is TRBV2, the J call TRBJ1-2, with a weak D call TRBD1 (5 bases). Germline lookup yields CDR1 SNHLY and CDR2 FYNNEI. This CDR3 region has 12 residues. V gave up 8 bases and J gave up 7 bases, with 14 bases separating them. CDR3 bases: TGTGCCAGCGTATTAGGGGAAGGTGGCTACACCTTC. It specifies CASVLGEGGYTF. Complete variable domain (other parts from reference TRBV2 and TRBJ1-2): EPEVTQTPSHQVTQMGQEVILRCVPISNHLYFYWYRQILGQKVEFLVSFYNNEISEKSEIFDDQFSVERPDGSNFTLKIRSTKLEDSAMYFCASVLGEGGYTFGSGTRLTVV.

The J gene is TRBJ1-2, the V gene TRBV7-2; 8 nucleotides align to TRBD1. V gave up 9 bases and J gave up 8 bases; unmatched junction bases: 14. Germline V gives CDR1 SGHTA, CDR2 FQGNSA. This CDR3 contains 14 residues. CDR3 nucleotide sequence: TGTGCCAGTACGCCCGGACAGGGCACGGGCGGCTACACCTTC. This translates into CASTPGQGTGGYTF.

The chain uses TRBV19 and TRBJ2-3; TRBD2 matches 7 bases. V was clipped by 2 bases and J by 4 bases; unmatched bases: 15. Germline lookup yields CDR1 LNHDA and CDR2 SQIVND (reference sequence). This CDR3 is built from 18 residues. CDR3: CASSIKRVRAGLADTQYF. The DNA of the CDR3 is TGTGCCAGTAGTATAAAGCGGGTGCGAGCGGGATTAGCAGATACGCAGTATTTT. Full variable domain (rest looked up from reference TRBV19 and TRBJ2-3): DGGITQSPKYLFRKEGQNVTLSCEQNLNHDAMYWYRQDPGQGLRLIYYSQIVNDFQKGDIAEGYSVSREKKESFPLTVTSAQKNPTAFYLCASSIKRVRAGLADTQYFGPGTRLTVL.

This chain links TRBV9 with TRBJ2-1; D remains unclear. V was clipped by 1 base and J by 2 bases, with 10 bases between them. Germline lookup yields CDR1 SGDLS and CDR2 YYNGEE. The CDR3 totals 15 residues. The DNA for the CDR3 is TGTGCCAGCAGCGTAAGGCTAGGCCCCTACAATGAGCAGTTCTTC. It yields the protein CASSVRLGPYNEQFF.

This clone was observed a handful of times. This chain links TRBV4-1 with TRBJ1-5; D is ambiguous. The V end was cut by 1 base, the J end by 4 bases, with 2 bases between. CDR3 size: 12 residues. Germline values: CDR1 MGHRA, CDR2 YSYEKL. CDR3 amino acids: CASSQGNQPQHF. Written as DNA, the CDR3 is TGCGCCAGCAGCCAAGGGAATCAGCCCCAGCATTTT.

The chain has TRBV7-8 and TRBJ2-5, with 9 positions matching TRBD2. Germline V gene sequence: CDR1 SGHVS, CDR2 FQNEAQ. This CDR3 contains 14 residues. Germline trimming cut 0 bases from V and 10 bases from J; bases unmatched to any gene: 6. The chain's CDR3 is CASSLAVGGRVQYF. The CDR3 bases are TGTGCCAGCAGCTTAGCGGTGGGCGGGAGGGTCCAGTACTTC. Full variable domain (missing parts from reference TRBV7-8 and TRBJ2-5): GAGVSQSPRYKVAKRGQDVALRCDPISGHVSLFWYQQALGQGPEFLTYFQNEAQLDKSGLPSDRFFAERPEGSVSTLKIQRTQQEDSAVYLCASSLAVGGRVQYFGPGTRLLVL.

The gene calls are TRBV19 and TRBJ2-3; D possibly corresponds to TRBD2 (6 bases). V lost 8 bases and J 2 bases, leaving 17 bases between the germline ends. CDR1 and CDR2 from the germline V gene are LNHDA and SQIVND (reference sequence). This CDR3 spans 15 amino acids. This CDR3 is CASHDWAGTTDTQYF. The CDR3 DNA is TGTGCCAGTCACGACTGGGCGGGAACCACAGATACGCAGTATTTT.

The V and J genes are TRBV7-6 and TRBJ1-1; D is unresolved. V lost 2 bases and J lost 1, with 5 bases in between. Per germline, CDR1 SGHVS and CDR2 FNYEAQ. This CDR3 spans 13 amino acids. CDR3 in DNA: TGTGCCAGCAGCTTAAGTCGGAACACTGAAGCTTTCTTT. As protein: CASSLSRNTEAFF.

V gene TRBV19 combines with J gene TRBJ2-3; 8 bases align to TRBD2. This CDR3 is built from 15 residues. The germline V gene has CDR1 LNHDA and CDR2 SQIVND (reference sequence). The CDR3, as DNA: TGTGCAGTAGCCCCCGCTAGCGGGAGCACAGATACGCAGTATTTT. The encoded protein is CAVAPASGSTDTQYF.

This clone was recorded a few times. This sequence joins TRBV6-1 and TRBJ1-1, with D possibly TRBD1 on 6 matching bases. This CDR3 region has 14 residues. Per germline, CDR1 MNHNS and CDR2 SASEGT. Trimming stripped 5 bases from V and 11 bases from J, with 21 bases between. This chain's CDR3 is CASSSVGRGGSAFF. The CDR3 DNA is TGTGCCAGCAGTTCAGTTGGCAGGGGCGGGAGTGCTTTCTTT.

The sample holds one count of this clone. The chain joins TRBV7-2 to TRBJ1-1, with TRBD1 as a possible D gene (5 bases). Germline loops: CDR1 SGHTA, CDR2 FQGNSA. Trimming removed 5 bases at V and 1 base at J, with 8 bases between. The CDR3 totals 13 residues. CDR3: CASSLGTNTEAFF. CDR3 in DNA: TGTGCCAGCAGCCTCGGGACGAACACTGAAGCTTTCTTT.

The CDR3 nucleotides read TGTGCCAGCAGCCCGGACAGCCTTGGCGTCGACGAGCAGTACTTC. As protein: CASSPDSLGVDEQYF. The chain has TRBV5-4 and TRBJ2-7; a weak D match, TRBD1 (6 bases). Germline V gene sequence: CDR1 SGHNT, CDR2 YYREEE (reference sequence). The CDR3 sequence is 15 residues long. Trimming cost V 4 bases and J 5 bases, with 19 bases left between them.

The chain couples TRBV7-6 to TRBJ1-2; D perhaps matches TRBD1 (5 bases). CDR1 and CDR2 from the germline V gene are SGHVS and FNYEAQ. Trimming cost V 5 bases and J 9 bases, with 16 bases left between them. The CDR3 covers 13 residues. CDR3 in DNA: TGTGCCAGCAGCCTCCCCCGGGGCGTAAGCTACACCTTC. Its protein is CASSLPRGVSYTF.

The V gene is TRBV19, the J gene TRBJ2-7; D perhaps matches TRBD2 (5 bases). This CDR3 region has 13 residues. Germline V gives CDR1 LNHDA, CDR2 SQIVND (reference sequence). Trimming took 1 base from V and 3 from J, leaving 7 bases between them. The CDR3: CASSIGRGYEQYF. The CDR3 DNA sequence: TGTGCCAGTAGTATAGGTCGGGGCTACGAGCAGTACTTC.